The rows below give T cell receptor beta chains drawn from one sample of a study of blood T cell repertoires in COVID-19. Sequencing was performed with immunoSEQ multiplex PCR; in TCRdb, only in-frame clones are kept and a portion is missing. In the table there are over 100,000 clones, around nine tenths of which are singletons. The sequencing sample was made of peripheral blood. These receptors all stem from a woman in her 70s with COVID-19, enrolled during active disease. The CDR3 runs from the conserved cysteine through the conserved F or W. A D gene is named only where the DNA matches it firmly. Expanded clones are given a class, and other clones once, few, many or no size at all.

d_call j_call v_call clone_size cdr3_aa
- TRBJ2-7 TRBV20-1 - CSARFQNEQYF
TRBD2 TRBJ2-1 TRBV6-5 - CASTFGAGGHNEQFF
- TRBJ2-1 TRBV10-3 - CAISDNEQFF
- TRBJ2-3 TRBV28 - CASTRAQPADTQYF
- TRBJ2-7 TRBV13 few CASSLLGSSYEQYF
- TRBJ2-4 TRBV28 - CASSLLSGQNIQYF
TRBD1 TRBJ1-4 TRBV2 - CASSNYRGGSEKLFF
- TRBJ1-2 TRBV10-3 - CAISESFSGDYGYTF
TRBD2 TRBJ2-1 TRBV9 - CASSVGGGGYNEQFF
TRBD2 TRBJ2-3 TRBV24-1 - CATSDRLAGALTDTQYF
- TRBJ2-2 TRBV6-2/TRBV6-3 - CASSAQQNTGELFF
- TRBJ1-4 TRBV5-4 - CASSLEFATNEKLFF
- TRBJ1-4 TRBV5-4 few CASRIGPTNEKLFF
TRBD1 TRBJ1-2 TRBV3-1/TRBV3-2 - CASSQGRDRPHGYTF
- TRBJ2-6 TRBV2 - CASSGVGANVLTF
TRBD2 TRBJ2-5 TRBV3-1/TRBV3-2 - CASSQWPSGGSVMKYF
- TRBJ2-7 TRBV6-5 - CASSYDRTDEQYF
- TRBJ2-1 TRBV9 - CASSRAGSYNEQFF
TRBD1 TRBJ1-2 TRBV30 - CAWGRQGGFGYTF
- TRBJ1-2 TRBV6-5 - CASSYEGKASMAGYTF
TRBD1 TRBJ2-1 TRBV5-4 - CASSPDRVAIEEQFF
- TRBJ1-2 TRBV3-1/TRBV3-2 - CASSQEGMRQKYGYTF
TRBD2 TRBJ2-5 TRBV18 - CASSSQSGGAGETQYF
TRBD2 TRBJ2-7 TRBV28 few CAIGTSGGAYEQYF
TRBD1 TRBJ2-1 TRBV5-1 once CASSLWGQGNSYNEQFF
- TRBJ1-5 TRBV6-5 - CASSPGDVDQPQHF